These 25 T cell receptor beta chains originate from one sample sequenced in a study of regulatory T cells in long-lasting Graves disease. HTBI primers from iRepertoire and Arm-PCR of CDR3 regions yielded the TCR beta libraries. TCRdb re-analysed the multiplex PCR reads in MiXCR, keeping a single row per CDR3 protein. This sample carries hundreds of thousands of distinct CDR3 sequences, roughly a sixth of them seen once, and the ten largest clones take 22%. The time point was: newly diagnosed GD, antithyroid drugs for less than 3 months. Following extraction of RNA from PBMCs, that RNA was used to make the TCR library. The sequences come from peripheral blood mononuclear cells (PBMCs), collected at new diagnosis, from a patient treated with antithyroid drugs. These receptors came from a female donor with Graves disease.

This clonotype has at least ten counts. The genes are TRBV27 and TRBJ1-2; 11 nucleotides line up with TRBD1. The CDR3 has 14 amino acids. J lost 6 bases, V lost 5 bases, and 5 bases had no gene match. Germline CDR1 and CDR2: MNHEY and SMNVEV (reference sequence). The CDR3 spells CASSRWTGGDGYTF. The CDR3 DNA follows: TGTGCCAGCAGTCGATGGACAGGGGGCGATGGCTACACCTTC.

Ten or more counts support this clonotype. The chain couples TRBV6-1 to TRBJ1-1; the D gene is possibly TRBD1 (5 bases). V was shortened by 3 bases and J by 5 bases, with 16 bases between the two germline ends. This CDR3 spans 15 amino acids. Germline lookup yields CDR1 MNHNS and CDR2 SASEGT. The CDR3 nucleotides read TGTGCCAGCAGTGATCGGGGGAGGTGTGGGACTGAAGCTTTCTTT. It is translated as CASSDRGRCGTEAFF.

This clonotype has at least ten counts. The rearrangement joins TRBV3-1 to TRBJ1-1; possibly TRBD1 for D (5 bases). V lost 5 bases, J lost 0 bases, and 7 bases lay in between. Germline V gene sequence: CDR1 LGHDT, CDR2 YNNKEL (reference sequence). The CDR3 sequence is 13 residues long. As DNA, the CDR3 is TGTGCCAGCAGCGTGGGGGTGAACACTGAAGCTTTCTTT. The encoded protein is CASSVGVNTEAFF.

This sequence joins TRBV11-2 and TRBJ2-1; 10 bases align to TRBD2. This CDR3 has 15 amino acids. In germline, CDR1 is SGHAT, CDR2 FQNNGV. The V gene end was trimmed by 5 bases and the J gene end by 3 bases; junction bases not matched to a gene: 4. Here the CDR3 reads CASSQLAGNYNEQFF. The CDR3 bases are TGTGCCAGCAGCCAACTAGCGGGGAACTACAATGAGCAGTTCTTC.

This clonotype occurred many times. The chain combines TRBV28 with TRBJ2-6; the match to TRBD1 covers 10 bases. V lost 6 bases, J lost 1 base, and 12 bases stayed unmatched. The CDR3 contains 19 residues. CDR1 is MDHEN and CDR2 is SYDVKM in the germline V gene. The CDR3 loop reads CASRPRKGQGWSGANVLTF. The DNA of the CDR3 is TGTGCCAGCAGGCCCCGTAAGGGACAGGGGTGGTCTGGGGCCAACGTCCTGACTTTC.

The V gene is TRBV15, the J gene TRBJ2-5; D unresolved. The V and J ends lost 5 bases and 2 bases respectively, with 9 bases between them. Germline V gives CDR1 LNHNV, CDR2 YYDKDF (reference sequence). The CDR3 is 13 residues long. In nucleotides, the CDR3 is TGTGCCACCAGCTACGCCCCGCAAGAGACCCAGTACTTC. Translation: CATSYAPQETQYF.

This clonotype showed up many times. This chain links TRBV2 with TRBJ2-3; maybe TRBD1 (6 bases). The CDR3 covers 16 residues. Germline V lookup: CDR1 SNHLY, CDR2 FYNNEI. Deletions cut 5 bases from V and 4 bases from J, with 19 bases between. In DNA form, the CDR3 reads TGTGCCAGCAGTCCAATTGGGGCAGGGGTTTCAGATACGCAGTATTTT. It codes for CASSPIGAGVSDTQYF.

The sample holds many counts of this clonotype. This rearrangement joins TRBV28 to TRBJ2-1; TRBD1 matches 8 bases. This CDR3 comprises 16 residues. The V gene end was trimmed by 1 base and the J gene end by 7 bases; junction bases not matched to a gene: 9. Germline V lookup: CDR1 MDHEN, CDR2 SYDVKM. The CDR3: CASSLFPRTGQNEQFF. In DNA form, the CDR3 reads TGTGCCAGCAGTTTATTCCCTCGGACAGGGCAGAATGAGCAGTTCTTC.

This clonotype showed up many times. The junction and the germline gene differ at one end; a read error may be behind it. The rearrangement uses TRBV5-5 and TRBJ1-5; no definite D call. CDR1 SGHKS and CDR2 YYEKEE come from the germline V gene (reference sequence). This CDR3 contains 16 residues. CDR3 amino acids: CASSLDPASGNQPQHF. The DNA for the CDR3 is TGCGCCAGCAGCTTGGATCCGGCAAGCGGCAATCAGCCCCAGCATTTT. Filled out from reference TRBV5-5 and TRBJ1-5, the complete variable domain reads DAGVTQSPTHLIKTRGQQVTLRCSPISGHKSVSWYQQVLGQGPQFIFQYYEKEERGRGNFPDRFSARQFPNYSSELNVNALLLGDSALYLCASSLDPASGNQPQHFGDGTRLSIL.

This clonotype appeared a single time. This sequence may be a read error, since a much larger clone differs from it by one base. V and J are TRBV9 and TRBJ2-1; 9 nucleotides agree with TRBD2. Germline loops: CDR1 SGDLS, CDR2 YYNGEE. The CDR3 consists of 17 residues. The CDR3 bases are TGTGCCAGCAGCCCCAGGACTAGCGAGAGCTCCTACAATAAGCAGTTCTTC. Translation: CASSPRTSESSYNKQFF.

This clonotype was counted many times. This sequence joins TRBV6-2 or TRBV6-3 and TRBJ1-2; no firm D call. Germline CDR1 MNHEY, CDR2 SVGEGT. Trimming removed 2 bases from V and 2 bases from J, with 6 bases in between. CDR3 length equals 13 residues. The CDR3 coding sequence is TGTGCCAGCAGTTACCACGCCAACTATGGCTACACCTTC. Encoded protein: CASSYHANYGYTF.

The genes are TRBV18 and TRBJ2-3; 8 bases fit TRBD1. Germline CDR1 and CDR2: KGHSH and LQKENI. This CDR3 has 15 amino acids. The V and J ends lost 3 bases and 3 bases, in that order; junction bases with no gene match: 5. The CDR3 is CASSPDRGPTDTQYF. In nucleotides, the CDR3 is TGTGCCAGCTCACCTGACAGGGGACCTACAGATACGCAGTATTTT.

The J gene is TRBJ1-2, the V gene TRBV2, with D possibly matching TRBD1 (5 bases). The CDR3 spans 13 residues. From germline, CDR1 is SNHLY and CDR2 FYNNEI. V shed 7 bases and J shed 8 bases, with 17 bases lying between them. The CDR3 spells CASTQGKGNGYTF. CDR3 coding DNA: TGTGCCAGCACCCAGGGAAAGGGTAACGGCTACACCTTC.

V and J are TRBV19 and TRBJ2-3; D is unresolved. In germline, CDR1 is LNHDA, CDR2 SQIVND (reference sequence). Trimming cost V 4 bases and J 0 bases, with 5 bases left between them. This CDR3 is built from 13 residues. CDR3 coding DNA: TGTGCCAGTAGTACCCAAAGCACAGATACGCAGTATTTT. It yields the protein CASSTQSTDTQYF.

This clonotype showed up many times. This chain connects TRBV6-1 to TRBJ2-1; TRBD2 aligns across 9 bases. The CDR3 is made up of 14 amino acids. Germline V lookup: CDR1 MNHNS, CDR2 SASEGT. The ends lost 7 bases at V and 0 bases at J; junction bases unmatched: 1. The CDR3 DNA reads TGTGCCAGCACTAGCGGGGTCTCCTACAATGAGCAGTTCTTC. Amino acids: CASTSGVSYNEQFF.

This clonotype was picked up many times. This chain joins TRBV28 and TRBJ1-2; 8 bases fit TRBD1. The CDR3 is 14 residues long. V was clipped by 6 bases and J by 1 base; unmatched bases: 4. The germline CDR1 and CDR2 sequences are MDHEN and SYDVKM. The CDR3 is CASRPTGDNYGYTF. CDR3 DNA: TGTGCCAGCAGGCCGACAGGGGATAACTATGGCTACACCTTC.

This clonotype was counted between two and nine times. J is TRBJ2-7 and V is TRBV5-8; D remains unclear. V was shortened by 3 bases and J by 0 bases, with 22 bases between the two germline ends. CDR3 size: 18 residues. Looked up from germline, CDR1 is SGHTS and CDR2 is YDEGEE. The chain's CDR3 is CASSSFWGPRTDSYEQYF. The CDR3 coding sequence is TGTGCCAGCAGCTCCTTCTGGGGTCCCCGGACGGACTCCTACGAGCAGTACTTC.

This clonotype was recorded a few times. This chain joins TRBV2 and TRBJ1-2, with 9 positions matching TRBD1. Germline CDR1 is SNHLY and CDR2 is FYNNEI. The CDR3 covers 14 residues. V shed 6 bases, J shed 4 bases, and the junction held 6 bases outside the gene matches. CDR3: CASSDRGDGYGYTF. In DNA form, the CDR3 reads TGTGCCAGCAGCGACAGGGGGGATGGCTATGGCTACACCTTC.

This clonotype was observed at least ten times. V usage is TRBV2 and J usage is TRBJ1-1; a possible D gene is TRBD1 (5 bases). V was shortened by 0 bases and J by 4 bases, with 12 bases between the two germline ends. The CDR3 is 15 residues long. Looked up from germline, CDR1 is SNHLY and CDR2 is FYNNEI. CDR3 loop: CASSEASGLRTEAFF. The CDR3 DNA reads as TGTGCCAGCAGTGAAGCATCAGGGCTACGCACTGAAGCTTTCTTT.

Regarding this clonotype: This may arise from a read error, as a much more abundant clone is one base away. The chain uses TRBV28 and TRBJ1-2; D uncertain. The CDR3 runs to 11 residues. CDR1 is MDHEN and CDR2 is SYDVKM in the germline V gene. In nucleotides, the CDR3 is TGTGCCAGCAGTTTGGGCTATGTCTACACCTTC. It yields the protein CASSLGYVYTF.

This clonotype showed up many times. The chain uses TRBV27 and TRBJ2-5; D remains ambiguous. The CDR3 contains 13 residues. Trimming removed 6 bases at V and 4 bases at J, with 12 bases between. CDR1 is MNHEY, CDR2 SMNVEV, per germline (reference sequence). CDR3 DNA: TGTGCCAGCAGCTTAGGACGGCCAGAGACCCAGTACTTC. It yields the protein CASSLGRPETQYF.

This clonotype was observed at least ten times. The genes are TRBV2 and TRBJ1-5, with unresolved D. Trimming took off 3 bases at V and 5 bases at J, with 5 bases between the two ends. Germline-derived CDR1 and CDR2 are SNHLY and FYNNEI. This CDR3 has 12 amino acids. CDR3 sequence reads: CASSESHQPQHF. For the CDR3, the DNA is TGTGCCAGCAGTGAGAGTCATCAGCCCCAGCATTTT.

In this sample, this clonotype turned up a few times. The rearrangement uses TRBV29-1 and TRBJ2-1; D not resolved. V dropped 4 bases and J dropped 5 bases, with 3 bases sitting between them. This CDR3 is 10 amino acids long. Germline V gene data show CDR1 as SQVTM and CDR2 as ANQGSEA. The CDR3 sequence is CSVGDNEQFF. CDR3 bases: TGCAGCGTTGGTGACAATGAGCAGTTCTTC.

The chain is built from TRBV2 and TRBJ1-1, with TRBD1 matching over 7 bases. The trim removed 6 bases at V and 6 bases at J, leaving 7 bases unmatched. CDR1 is SNHLY, CDR2 FYNNEI, per germline. The CDR3 loop spans 13 amino acids. Here the CDR3 reads CASRASRGAEAFF. The CDR3 DNA is TGTGCCAGCAGGGCAAGCAGGGGGGCTGAAGCTTTCTTT. Drawing the rest from reference TRBV2 and TRBJ1-1, the complete variable domain is EPEVTQTPSHQVTQMGQEVILRCVPISNHLYFYWYRQILGQKVEFLVSFYNNEISEKSEIFDDQFSVERPDGSNFTLKIRSTKLEDSAMYFCASRASRGAEAFFGQGTRLTVV.

V and J are TRBV12-3 or TRBV12-4 and TRBJ2-5; 8 bases are shared with TRBD2. CDR3 length: 14 residues. V dropped 7 bases and J dropped 0; count of bases not matched to a gene: 4. The CDR3 here is CASKRGRNQETQYF. In nucleotides, the CDR3 is TGTGCCAGCAAGCGGGGGAGAAACCAAGAGACCCAGTACTTC.